This passage covers 18 T cell receptor beta chains from one sample sequenced in a study of T-cell memory formation after mild COVID-19. TCRdb reprocessed the 5' RACE reads via MiXCR and lists one record per CDR3 protein. The table includes about 180,000 distinct CDR3 sequences, 16% detected once. Sequences were obtained from PBMCs or a T cell subset sorted from them (not recorded which). These receptors were obtained from an adult woman who had mild COVID-19 (a few samples of this study predate the infection). Cell type and time point are not known.

Only a few counts were recorded for this clonotype. V is TRBV5-1 and J is TRBJ2-4; no clear D gene. Germline lookup yields CDR1 SGHRS and CDR2 YFSETQ. The ends were cut back, 0 bases at V and 0 bases at J, with 10 bases in the middle. This CDR3 is 16 amino acids long. The CDR3 loop reads CASSLAAAVAKNIQYF. The CDR3 DNA follows: TGCGCCAGCAGCTTGGCGGCAGCCGTAGCCAAAAACATTCAGTACTTC.

The V and J genes are TRBV9 and TRBJ1-2, with 7 bases fitting TRBD1. Germline V gene sequence: CDR1 SGDLS, CDR2 YYNGEE. J gave up 2 bases and V 4 bases, and 2 bases lay outside the gene matches. The CDR3 extends over 13 amino acids. CDR3 sequence reads: CASSKTGNYGYTF. The CDR3 DNA follows: TGTGCCAGCAGCAAGACAGGGAACTATGGCTACACCTTC. The full variable domain, in which reference TRBV9 and TRBJ1-2 provide the parts outside the CDR3, is DSGVTQTPKHLITATGQRVTLRCSPRSGDLSVYWYQQSLDQGLQFLIQYYNGEERAKGNILERFSAQQFPDLHSELNLSSLELGDSALYFCASSKTGNYGYTFGSGTRLTVV.

CDR3 in amino acids: CASSFTSSRTDTQYF. The CDR3 DNA reads as TGTGCCAGCAGTTTCACTAGTAGCCGCACAGATACGCAGTATTTT. This chain joins TRBV12-3 or TRBV12-4 and TRBJ2-3; a weak D match, TRBD2 (5 bases). The CDR3 spans 15 residues. Trimming left V 3 bases short and J 1 base short, with 11 bases between.

The gene calls are TRBV20-1 and TRBJ2-1; D tentatively fits TRBD1 or TRBD2 (5 bases each). There are 10 residues in the CDR3. CDR1 is DFQATT and CDR2 is SNEGSKA in the germline V gene (reference sequence). Trimming removed 0 bases at V and 15 bases at J, with 9 bases between. The CDR3 nucleotides read TGCAGTGCTAGAGATACGGGGCTGTTCTTC. Protein product: CSARDTGLFF.

The chain is built from TRBV10-3 and TRBJ1-6; D is possibly TRBD1 (5 bases). The CDR3 runs 14 residues. CDR1 ENHRY and CDR2 SYGVKD come from the germline V gene. V shed 4 bases and J shed 7 bases, with 11 bases lying between them. CDR3 loop: CAISGQTSNSPLHF. CDR3 in DNA: TGTGCCATCAGTGGACAGACCTCCAATTCACCCCTCCACTTT.

The genes are TRBV20-1 and TRBJ2-5, with 9 bases aligning to TRBD2. Germline V CDR1 and CDR2: DFQATT, SNEGSKA (reference sequence). The CDR3 length is 13 residues. Trimming at V came to 1 base and at J to 6 bases, leaving 3 bases not matched to a gene. The CDR3 region is CSARASGIKTQYF. The CDR3 DNA is TGCAGTGCTAGAGCTAGCGGGATAAAGACCCAGTACTTC.

This chain links TRBV5-1 with TRBJ2-3, with TRBD1 matching 10 bases. Looked up from germline, CDR1 is SGHRS and CDR2 is YFSETQ. The V gene end was trimmed by 0 bases and the J gene end by 2 bases; junction bases not matched to a gene: 3. This CDR3 region has 16 residues. The CDR3 loop reads CASSLGQGAPTDTQYF. The CDR3 region has the DNA TGCGCCAGCAGCTTGGGACAGGGGGCGCCCACAGATACGCAGTATTTT.

This clonotype was found a few times. This chain joins TRBV6-2 or TRBV6-3 and TRBJ2-5; no firm D call. CDR1 MNHEY and CDR2 SVGEGT come from the germline V gene. The V and J ends lost 0 bases and 4 bases respectively, with 6 bases between them. The CDR3 loop spans 13 amino acids. The CDR3 DNA is TGTGCCAGCAGTTACTCGAATGGAGAGACCCAGTACTTC. Protein sequence: CASSYSNGETQYF.

This clonotype came up a few times. This chain joins TRBV7-9 and TRBJ1-1; D gene ambiguous. The V gene lost 5 bases and the J gene lost 8 bases, with 12 bases spanning the gap. Germline V gene lookup returns CDR1 SEHNR and CDR2 FQNEAQ (reference sequence). CDR3 length: 12 amino acids. The DNA for the CDR3 is TGTGCCAGCAGCCAAGGCATTGCCGAAGCTTTCTTT. It translates to CASSQGIAEAFF.

This clonotype was counted between two and nine times. J is TRBJ2-1 and V is TRBV4-1, with D tentatively TRBD2 (6 bases). The CDR3 covers 15 residues. The germline CDR1 and CDR2 sequences are MGHRA and YSYEKL. Trimming removed 0 bases from V and 4 bases from J, with 10 bases in between. In DNA form, the CDR3 reads TGCGCCAGCAGCCAAGATCACGGGACTTACAATGAGCAGTTCTTC. Encoded protein: CASSQDHGTYNEQFF.

This clonotype came up a few times. The chain recombines TRBV5-1 with TRBJ1-5; D gene ambiguous. Germline CDR1 reads SGHRS; CDR2 reads YFSETQ. The CDR3 totals 13 residues. Trimming removed 4 bases from V and 2 bases from J, with 7 bases in between. CDR3 sequence: CASSPRGNQPQHF. CDR3 DNA: TGCGCCAGCAGCCCACGAGGCAATCAGCCCCAGCATTTT.

The chain carries TRBV11-2 and TRBJ1-1, with D unresolved. Per germline, CDR1 SGHAT and CDR2 FQNNGV. This CDR3 spans 12 amino acids. V was shortened by 1 base and J by 8 bases, with 8 bases between the two germline ends. This CDR3 reads CASSLGLAEAFF. The CDR3 nucleotides read TGTGCCAGCAGCTTAGGGTTAGCGGAAGCTTTCTTT.

V gene TRBV12-3 or TRBV12-4 combines with J gene TRBJ1-1; no clear D gene. This CDR3 comprises 14 residues. Trimming removed 5 bases at V and 4 bases at J, with 14 bases between. The DNA of the CDR3 is TGTGCCAGCAGTGCTGGGAATGGGGTCACTGAAGCTTTCTTT. It is translated as CASSAGNGVTEAFF.

This clonotype was observed a few times. The genes are TRBV7-8 and TRBJ1-5; D possibly corresponds to TRBD1 (6 bases). Between the trimmed V and J ends, which lost 5 bases and 2 bases, there was a span of 13 bases. The CDR3 length is 15 residues. CDR1 and CDR2 (germline): SGHVS, FQNEAQ. CDR3 sequence (DNA): TGTGCCAGCAGCACAGGGTTTTCGGGCAATCAGCCCCAGCATTTT. This codes for CASSTGFSGNQPQHF.

This chain links TRBV24-1 with TRBJ2-1, with 11 positions matching TRBD2. After removal of 3 bases from V and 6 bases from J, the junction contained 12 bases not matched to a gene. This CDR3 has 18 residues. In germline, CDR1 is KGHDR, CDR2 SFDVKD. CDR3 residues: CATSDPQSSLAGANEQFF. The DNA for the CDR3 is TGTGCCACCAGTGATCCACAGTCGTCACTAGCGGGGGCCAATGAGCAGTTCTTC.

This clonotype appeared a few times. This chain uses TRBV7-9 with TRBJ2-1; D is uncertain. Per the germline V gene, CDR1 is SEHNR and CDR2 is FQNEAQ (reference sequence). The CDR3 contains 16 residues. The V gene lost 2 bases and the J gene lost 0 bases, with 11 bases spanning the gap. CDR3 sequence (DNA): TGTGCCAGCAGCTTATTGGCGCGGAGCTCCTACAATGAGCAGTTCTTC. Protein sequence: CASSLLARSSYNEQFF.

The sample holds a few counts of this clonotype. The V gene is TRBV10-3, the J gene TRBJ2-5, with 7 positions matching TRBD1. Germline assignment: CDR1 ENHRY and CDR2 SYGVKD. The CDR3 loop spans 13 amino acids. J lost 5 bases, V lost 11 bases, and 11 bases had no gene match. The CDR3 sequence is CAASRTGVETQYF. The DNA of the CDR3 is TGTGCCGCCTCGAGGACAGGTGTGGAGACCCAGTACTTC.

V and J are TRBV11-2 and TRBJ2-1; 12 bases are shared with TRBD2. V dropped 5 bases and J dropped 4; count of bases not matched to a gene: 6. Germline-derived CDR1 and CDR2 are SGHAT and FQNNGV. The CDR3 runs 16 residues. CDR3 residues: CASSPQTSGGYNEQFF. In DNA form, the CDR3 reads TGTGCCAGCAGCCCTCAGACTAGCGGGGGATACAATGAGCAGTTCTTC.